The 28 T cell receptor beta chains in this list originate from one sample, sequenced in a study of tumor-infiltrating lymphocytes in localized non-small cell lung cancer. Generated by immunoSEQ multiplex PCR, the TCRdb table keeps only in-frame clones and is missing some. The sample contains 15,000 to 20,000 clones, 70% to 75% of which appear only once. The sequenced sample was lung tumor tissue. The receptor source for this set is a human donor with non-small cell lung cancer.

DNA for the CDR3: TGTGCCCGAAGGGCGGGGGGCAGCGAGACCCAGTACTTC. Encoded protein: CARRAGGSETQYF. The chain joins TRBV30 to TRBJ2-5; TRBD2 matches 8 bases. The CDR3 totals 13 residues. With 8 bases clipped from V and 5 bases from J, the junction kept 10 bases outside the gene matches. Germline V gives CDR1 GTSNPN, CDR2 SVGIG (reference sequence).

This clone has more than one count but fewer than ten. This chain connects TRBV6-1 to TRBJ2-5; D is unresolved. The CDR3 spans 11 residues. The V gene lost 8 bases and the J gene lost 4 bases, with 8 bases spanning the gap. Germline values: CDR1 MNHNS, CDR2 SASEGT. CDR3 protein: CASGEPETQYF. Written as DNA, the CDR3 is TGTGCCAGCGGGGAACCAGAGACCCAGTACTTC.

This rearrangement joins TRBV4-1 to TRBJ1-2; D is uncertain. Trimming took 3 bases from V and 4 from J, leaving 15 bases between them. Germline V gene lookup returns CDR1 MGHRA and CDR2 YSYEKL. The CDR3 is made up of 15 amino acids. CDR3 region: CASSHPRTDLYGYTF. CDR3 nucleotides: TGCGCCAGCAGCCATCCCAGGACGGATCTCTATGGCTACACCTTC.

The chain is built from TRBV7-3 and TRBJ2-7; D gene uncertain. V was shortened by 8 bases and J by 3 bases, with 14 bases between the two germline ends. Germline V CDR1 and CDR2: SGHTA, FQGTGA. CDR3 length: 13 amino acids. CDR3 residues: CASPKHGGYEQYF. The CDR3 DNA sequence: TGTGCCAGCCCCAAGCACGGCGGCTACGAGCAGTACTTC.

The J gene is TRBJ2-3, the V gene TRBV5-1, with 14 positions matching TRBD2. CDR3 size: 20 residues. From germline, CDR1 is SGHRS and CDR2 YFSETQ. J lost 4 bases, V lost 4 bases, and 17 bases had no gene match. CDR3 protein: CASSPPPGTSGRGGADTQYF. The CDR3 DNA follows: TGCGCCAGCAGCCCCCCGCCCGGGACTAGCGGGAGAGGGGGCGCAGATACGCAGTATTTT. The full variable domain, completed using reference TRBV5-1 and TRBJ2-3, is KAGVTQTPRYLIKTRGQQVTLSCSPISGHRSVSWYQQTPGQGLQFLFEYFSETQRNKGNFPGRFSGRQFSNSRSEMNVSTLELGDSALYLCASSPPPGTSGRGGADTQYFGPGTRLTVL.

V and J are TRBV18 and TRBJ2-7, with 7 bases aligning to TRBD2. The V gene end was trimmed by 2 bases and the J gene end by 6 bases; junction bases not matched to a gene: 7. CDR3 length: 14 residues. The germline gives CDR1 KGHSH, CDR2 LQKENI. CDR3 protein: CASSPGLAAGEQYF. CDR3 bases: TGTGCCAGCTCACCAGGGCTAGCGGCCGGCGAGCAGTACTTC.

The chain has TRBV19 and TRBJ2-7; 11 bases are shared with TRBD1. The germline V gene encodes CDR1 LNHDA and CDR2 SQIVND (reference sequence). This CDR3 comprises 15 residues. The V and J ends lost 6 bases and 4 bases, in that order; junction bases with no gene match: 8. CDR3 DNA: TGTGCCAGTAGAACCAAAGGGACAGGGGGATACGAGCAGTACTTC. Protein: CASRTKGTGGYEQYF.

This CDR3 is CASSPRPESYNEQFF. The CDR3 bases are TGTGCCAGCAGCCCCCGACCGGAGTCCTACAATGAGCAGTTCTTC. The V call is TRBV9, the J call TRBJ2-1; D is uncertain. V shed 4 bases and J shed 1 base, with 12 bases lying between them. The CDR3 spans 15 residues. Germline assignment: CDR1 SGDLS and CDR2 YYNGEE.

This clone was picked up a small number of times. The V call is TRBV2, the J call TRBJ1-6; TRBD1 might be the D (6 bases). The CDR3 consists of 13 residues. Trimming pared 6 bases from V and 7 bases from J, leaving 10 bases between. Germline V CDR1 and CDR2: SNHLY, FYNNEI. This CDR3 is CASRNRENSPLHF. CDR3 in DNA: TGTGCCAGCAGGAACAGGGAGAATTCACCCCTCCACTTT.

V and J are TRBV4-1 and TRBJ2-7, with 7 bases fitting TRBD1. Germline lookup yields CDR1 MGHRA and CDR2 YSYEKL. Unmatched junction bases numbered 7, after V lost 5 bases and J lost 0 bases. The CDR3 is 15 amino acids. The DNA of the CDR3 is TGCGCCAGCAGCGTCATGACAGGGTACTCCTACGAGCAGTACTTC. Translating gives CASSVMTGYSYEQYF.

The rearrangement joins TRBV7-8 to TRBJ1-2; D may be TRBD1 (5 bases). Trimming pared 0 bases from V and 4 bases from J, leaving 15 bases between. CDR1 and CDR2 (germline): SGHVS, FQNEAQ. The CDR3 spans 16 residues. The CDR3 loop is CASSLASGLLSYGYTF. The CDR3 DNA follows: TGTGCCAGCAGCTTAGCATCGGGGCTCCTATCCTATGGCTACACCTTC.

The rearrangement uses TRBV5-1 and TRBJ2-2, with TRBD2 matching 9 bases. Germline V gene sequence: CDR1 SGHRS, CDR2 YFSETQ. This CDR3 is 14 amino acids long. V was pared by 7 bases and J by 4 bases, with 5 bases of the junction left unmatched. CDR3 nucleotides: TGCGCCAGCCGCGGGGGGGGCACCACCGGGGAGCTGTTTTTT. This translates into CASRGGGTTGELFF.

This clone was observed a few times. The chain has TRBV4-1 and TRBJ2-3, with D perhaps TRBD2 (6 bases). Trimming removed 0 bases from V and 3 bases from J, with 16 bases in between. CDR3 length: 17 amino acids. Germline V gene sequence: CDR1 MGHRA, CDR2 YSYEKL. Here the CDR3 reads CASSQETSGVRTDTQYF. The CDR3 DNA is TGCGCCAGCAGCCAAGAGACCTCGGGGGTTAGGACAGATACGCAGTATTTT.

Concerning this clone itself: Sequence at one end of the junction differs from germline and may be a read error. The chain uses TRBV29-1 and TRBJ1-1; D remains unclear. The CDR3 sequence is 10 residues long. Per the germline V gene, CDR1 is SQVTM and CDR2 is ANQGSEA. This CDR3 reads CSVVNSEAFF. The CDR3 DNA follows: TGCAGCGTTGTTAACAGTGAAGCTTTCTTT.

This clone was detected once. This chain joins TRBV5-1 and TRBJ1-1; TRBD1 might be the D (5 bases). The V end was cut by 3 bases, the J end by 5 bases, with 14 bases between. The germline CDR1 and CDR2 sequences are SGHRS and YFSETQ. The CDR3 consists of 14 residues. The chain's CDR3 is CASSSDTGGTEAFF. The CDR3 bases are TGCGCCAGCAGCTCGGACACGGGAGGGACTGAAGCTTTCTTT.

The rearrangement uses TRBV5-1 and TRBJ2-3; D ambiguous. The V end lost 2 bases, the J end lost 5 bases, and 9 bases lay between the germline ends. Germline CDR1 is SGHRS and CDR2 is YFSETQ. The CDR3 sequence is 13 residues long. The CDR3 loop is CASSFRSEDTQYF. The CDR3 DNA reads TGCGCCAGCAGCTTTAGGAGTGAAGATACGCAGTATTTT. The variable domain in full, completed from reference TRBV5-1 and TRBJ2-3, reads KAGVTQTPRYLIKTRGQQVTLSCSPISGHRSVSWYQQTPGQGLQFLFEYFSETQRNKGNFPGRFSGRQFSNSRSEMNVSTLELGDSALYLCASSFRSEDTQYFGPGTRLTVL.

This clone was found a few times. V gene TRBV7-2 combines with J gene TRBJ2-7; 10 nucleotides agree with TRBD2. V was clipped by 3 bases and J by 5 bases; unmatched bases: 10. Germline CDR1 SGHTA, CDR2 FQGNSA. The CDR3 is 16 residues long. CDR3 sequence (DNA): TGTGCCAGCAGCTTTCAACGGCTAGCGGGAGTTAACGAGCAGTACTTC. It codes for CASSFQRLAGVNEQYF.

V and J are TRBV9 and TRBJ2-6; D is unresolved. CDR1 and CDR2 (germline): SGDLS, YYNGEE. The CDR3 spans 15 residues. V was shortened by 2 bases and J by 2 bases, with 8 bases between the two germline ends. Here the CDR3 reads CASSVEGTGANVLTF. CDR3 DNA sequence: TGTGCCAGCAGCGTCGAAGGTACTGGGGCCAACGTCCTGACTTTC.

The rearrangement links TRBV7-2 to TRBJ1-3, with D possibly TRBD1 on 6 matching bases. V lost 1 base to trimming and J lost 0 bases, with 10 bases between them. CDR3 length equals 16 residues. The germline gives CDR1 SGHTA, CDR2 FQGNSA. CDR3 amino acids: CASSLVGGISGNTIYF. Here the CDR3 DNA reads TGTGCCAGCAGCTTAGTAGGGGGAATCTCTGGAAACACCATATATTTT.

The chain links TRBV7-6 to TRBJ1-5; D unclear. This CDR3 contains 13 residues. In germline, CDR1 is SGHVS, CDR2 FNYEAQ. V lost 1 base to trimming and J lost 9 bases, with 10 bases between them. The CDR3 DNA reads TGTGCCAGCAGCTTAGACTCGTCTCGGCCCCAGCATTTT. Translated, it gives CASSLDSSRPQHF.

This chain uses TRBV6-6 with TRBJ1-6, with a weak D call TRBD1 (5 bases). This CDR3 contains 16 residues. Germline CDR1 and CDR2: MNHNY and SVGAGI (reference sequence). Trimming stripped 6 bases from V and 0 bases from J, with 12 bases between. The CDR3 DNA is TGTGCCAGCAGGAGGGACGGAAGCTCCTATAATTCACCCCTCCACTTT. Its protein product is CASRRDGSSYNSPLHF.

V gene TRBV23-1 combines with J gene TRBJ1-5; D gene uncertain. TRBV23-1 is marked as an open reading frame, function uncertain. V was trimmed by 6 bases and J by 0 bases, leaving 33 bases between them. The CDR3 runs to 22 residues. The CDR3, as DNA: TGCGCCAGCAGCGCCCACCGTGAGGGAGAAGACAAAGTTAAGTATAGCAATCAGCCCCAGCATTTT. It codes for CASSAHREGEDKVKYSNQPQHF.

This clone is labeled as medium-sized. The V call is TRBV11-2, the J call TRBJ2-3, with 7 bases lining up with TRBD1. Germline V CDR1 and CDR2: SGHAT, FQNNGV. The CDR3 contains 14 residues. The V and J ends lost 4 bases and 0 bases, in that order; junction bases with no gene match: 1. The CDR3 DNA is TGTGCCAGCAGCTCGGGACAGAGCACAGATACGCAGTATTTT. This translates into CASSSGQSTDTQYF.

This chain joins TRBV19 and TRBJ2-5, with 7 bases fitting TRBD1. Trimming removed 5 bases from V and 5 bases from J; junction bases left unmatched: 8. The CDR3 has 14 residues. The germline gives CDR1 LNHDA, CDR2 SQIVND (reference sequence). The CDR3 spells CASSLTGMRETQYF. The CDR3 DNA sequence: TGTGCCAGTAGTTTGACAGGGATGAGGGAGACCCAGTACTTC.

The chain links TRBV5-8 to TRBJ2-7; the D call may be TRBD1 or TRBD2 (5 bases each). CDR1 and CDR2 from the germline V gene are SGHTS and YDEGEE. CDR3 length equals 15 residues. The V gene lost 6 bases and the J gene lost 3 bases, with 19 bases spanning the gap. CDR3 residues: CASNAEGPLNYEQYF. CDR3 nucleotide sequence: TGTGCCAGCAACGCCGAGGGACCTCTCAACTACGAGCAGTACTTC.

Here the CDR3 reads CAWSVGGTGGIQPQHF. For the CDR3, the DNA is TGTGCCTGGAGTGTGGGGGGGACAGGAGGTATCCAGCCCCAGCATTTT. V usage is TRBV30 and J usage is TRBJ1-5; TRBD1 aligns across 8 bases. The V and J ends lost 0 bases and 7 bases, in that order; junction bases with no gene match: 11. This CDR3 has 16 amino acids. CDR1 is GTSNPN, CDR2 SVGIG, per germline (reference sequence).

This chain joins TRBV14 and TRBJ2-6; D gene unclear. V lost 9 bases and J lost 0, with 18 bases in between. This CDR3 is built from 17 residues. The germline gives CDR1 SGHDN, CDR2 FVKESK. CDR3 DNA: TGTGCCAGACTGCTGGGGTGGACCCCCTCTGGGGCCAACGTCCTGACTTTC. The encoded protein is CARLLGWTPSGANVLTF.

The chain joins TRBV7-9 to TRBJ2-3; either TRBD1 or TRBD2 may fit D (5 bases each). The CDR3 is made up of 14 amino acids. Germline V lookup: CDR1 SEHNR, CDR2 FQNEAQ (reference sequence). Trimming cost V 0 bases and J 1 base, with 5 bases left between them. For the CDR3, the DNA is TGTGCCAGCAGCTTAGCGGGGGGCACAGATACGCAGTATTTT. The encoded protein is CASSLAGGTDTQYF.